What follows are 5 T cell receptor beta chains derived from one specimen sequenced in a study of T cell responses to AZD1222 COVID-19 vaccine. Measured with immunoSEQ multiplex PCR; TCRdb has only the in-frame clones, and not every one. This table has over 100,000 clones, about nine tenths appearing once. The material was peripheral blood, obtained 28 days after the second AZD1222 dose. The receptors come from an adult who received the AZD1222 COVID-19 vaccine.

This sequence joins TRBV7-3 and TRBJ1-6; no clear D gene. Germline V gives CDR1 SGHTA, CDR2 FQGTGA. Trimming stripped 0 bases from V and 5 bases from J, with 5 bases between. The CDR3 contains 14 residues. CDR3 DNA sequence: TGTGCCAGCAGCTTAACCGGAAATAATTCACCCCTCCACTTT. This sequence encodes CASSLTGNNSPLHF.

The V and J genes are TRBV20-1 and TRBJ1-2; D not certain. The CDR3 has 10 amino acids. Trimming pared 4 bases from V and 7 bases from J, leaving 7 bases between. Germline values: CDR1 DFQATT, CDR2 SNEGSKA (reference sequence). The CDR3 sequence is CSAISGGYTF. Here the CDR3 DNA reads TGCAGTGCTATCAGTGGTGGCTACACCTTC.

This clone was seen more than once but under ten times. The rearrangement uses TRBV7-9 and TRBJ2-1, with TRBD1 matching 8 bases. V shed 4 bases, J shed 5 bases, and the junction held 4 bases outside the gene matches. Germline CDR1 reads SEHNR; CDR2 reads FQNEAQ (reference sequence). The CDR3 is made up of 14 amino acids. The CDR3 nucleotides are TGTGCCAGCAGCTCCAGGGGGCCCGACAATGAGCAGTTCTTC. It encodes CASSSRGPDNEQFF.

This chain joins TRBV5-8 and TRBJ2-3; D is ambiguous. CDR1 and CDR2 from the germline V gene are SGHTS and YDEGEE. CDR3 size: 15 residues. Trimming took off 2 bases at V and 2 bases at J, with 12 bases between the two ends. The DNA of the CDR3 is TGTGCCAGCAGCTTAACGGGTACAGTCACAGATACGCAGTATTTT. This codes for CASSLTGTVTDTQYF.

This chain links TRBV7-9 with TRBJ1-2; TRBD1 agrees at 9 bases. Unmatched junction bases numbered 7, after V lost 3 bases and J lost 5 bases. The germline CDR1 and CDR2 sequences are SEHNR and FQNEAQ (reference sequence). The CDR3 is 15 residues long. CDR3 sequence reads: CASSFSGTGNYGYTF. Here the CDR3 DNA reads TGTGCCAGCAGCTTTTCCGGGACAGGGAATTATGGCTACACCTTC.